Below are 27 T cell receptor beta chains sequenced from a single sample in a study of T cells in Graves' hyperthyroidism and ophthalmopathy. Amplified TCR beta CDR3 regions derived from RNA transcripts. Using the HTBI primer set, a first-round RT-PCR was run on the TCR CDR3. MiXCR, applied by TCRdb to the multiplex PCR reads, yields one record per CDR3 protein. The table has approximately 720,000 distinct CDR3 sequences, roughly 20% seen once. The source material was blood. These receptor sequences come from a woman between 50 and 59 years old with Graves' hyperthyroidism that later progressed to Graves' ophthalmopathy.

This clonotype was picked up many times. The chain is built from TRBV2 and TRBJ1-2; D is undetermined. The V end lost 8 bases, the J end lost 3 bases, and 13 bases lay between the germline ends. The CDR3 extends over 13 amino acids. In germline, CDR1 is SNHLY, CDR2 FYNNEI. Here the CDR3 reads CASVPRRDYGYTF. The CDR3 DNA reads TGTGCCAGCGTCCCTCGGCGCGACTATGGCTACACCTTC.

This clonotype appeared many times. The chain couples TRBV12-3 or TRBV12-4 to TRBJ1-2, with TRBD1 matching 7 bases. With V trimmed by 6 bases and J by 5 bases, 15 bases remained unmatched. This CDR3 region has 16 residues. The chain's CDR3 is CASSNRAGGIVYGYTF. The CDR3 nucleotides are TGTGCCAGCAGCAACCGGGCAGGGGGAATTGTATATGGCTACACCTTC.

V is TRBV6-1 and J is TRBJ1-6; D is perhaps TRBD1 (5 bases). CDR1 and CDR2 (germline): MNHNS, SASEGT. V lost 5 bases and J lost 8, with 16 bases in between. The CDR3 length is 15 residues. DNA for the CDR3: TGTGCCAGCAGTCGGGTGGGAACGGGGGATTCACCCCTCCACTTT. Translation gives CASSRVGTGDSPLHF.

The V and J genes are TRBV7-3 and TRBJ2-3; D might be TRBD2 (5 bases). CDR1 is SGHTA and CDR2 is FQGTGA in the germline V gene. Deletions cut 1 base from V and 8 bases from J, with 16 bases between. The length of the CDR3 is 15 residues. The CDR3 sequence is CASSLNRAGRGTQYF. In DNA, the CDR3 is TGTGCCAGCAGCTTAAATCGGGCGGGTCGGGGTACGCAGTATTTT.

CDR3: CASSRRQGLANYEQYF. The CDR3 DNA reads as TGCGCCAGCAGCCGCCGGCAGGGGCTCGCTAACTACGAGCAGTACTTC. The chain employs TRBV4-1 and TRBJ2-7; tentative D call: TRBD1 (6 bases). Trimming took 4 bases from V and 3 from J, leaving 19 bases between them. This CDR3 spans 16 amino acids. Germline V gene data show CDR1 as MGHRA and CDR2 as YSYEKL.

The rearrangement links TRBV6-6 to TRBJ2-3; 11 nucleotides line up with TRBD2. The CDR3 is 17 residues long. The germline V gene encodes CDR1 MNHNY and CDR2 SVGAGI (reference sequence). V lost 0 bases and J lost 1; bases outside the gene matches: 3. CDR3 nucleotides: TGTGCCAGCAGTTACTCGACTAGCGGGGTACGCACAGATACGCAGTATTTT. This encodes CASSYSTSGVRTDTQYF.

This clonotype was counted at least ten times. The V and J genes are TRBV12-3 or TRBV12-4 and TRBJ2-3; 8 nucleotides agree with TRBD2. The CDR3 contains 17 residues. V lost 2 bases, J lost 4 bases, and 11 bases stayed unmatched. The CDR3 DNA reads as TGTGCCAGCAGTTTATGGGTCGGGCGGGGGGTGTCAGATACGCAGTATTTT. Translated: CASSLWVGRGVSDTQYF.

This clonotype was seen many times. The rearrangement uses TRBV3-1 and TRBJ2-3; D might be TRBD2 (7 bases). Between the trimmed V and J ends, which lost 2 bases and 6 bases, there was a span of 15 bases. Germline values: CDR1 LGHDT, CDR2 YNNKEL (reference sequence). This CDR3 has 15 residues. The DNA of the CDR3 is TGTGCCAGCAGCCAATTTCGGGGGGCGTCGGATACGCAGTATTTT. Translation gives CASSQFRGASDTQYF.

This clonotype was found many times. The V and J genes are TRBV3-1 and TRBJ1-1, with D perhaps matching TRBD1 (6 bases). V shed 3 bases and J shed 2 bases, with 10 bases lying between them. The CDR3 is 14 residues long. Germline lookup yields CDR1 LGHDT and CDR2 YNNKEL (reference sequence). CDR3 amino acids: CASSHNRENTEAFF. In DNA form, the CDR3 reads TGTGCCAGCAGCCACAACAGGGAAAACACTGAAGCTTTCTTT.

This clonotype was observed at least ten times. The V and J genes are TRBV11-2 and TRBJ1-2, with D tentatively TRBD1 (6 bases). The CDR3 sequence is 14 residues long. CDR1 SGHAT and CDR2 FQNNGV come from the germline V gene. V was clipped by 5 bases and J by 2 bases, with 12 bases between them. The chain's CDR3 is CASSEQTGNYGYTF. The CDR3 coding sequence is TGTGCCAGCAGCGAACAAACAGGGAACTATGGCTACACCTTC.

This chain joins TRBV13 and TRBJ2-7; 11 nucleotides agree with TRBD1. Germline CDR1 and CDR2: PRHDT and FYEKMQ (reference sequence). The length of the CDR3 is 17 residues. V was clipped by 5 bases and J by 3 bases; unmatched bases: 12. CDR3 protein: CASSEITPGTGGYEQYF. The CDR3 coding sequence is TGTGCCAGCAGCGAAATAACTCCCGGGACAGGGGGCTACGAGCAGTACTTC. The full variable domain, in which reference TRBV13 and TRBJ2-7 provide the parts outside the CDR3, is AAGVIQSPRHLIKEKRETATLKCYPIPRHDTVYWYQQGPGQDPQFLISFYEKMQSDKGSIPDRFSAQQFSDYHSELNMSSLELGDSALYFCASSEITPGTGGYEQYFGPGTRLTVT.

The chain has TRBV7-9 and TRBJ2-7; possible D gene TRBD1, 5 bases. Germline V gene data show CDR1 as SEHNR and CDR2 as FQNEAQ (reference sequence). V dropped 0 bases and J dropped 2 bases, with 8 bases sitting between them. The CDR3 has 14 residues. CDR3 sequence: CASSLASTAYEQYF. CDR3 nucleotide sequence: TGTGCCAGCAGCTTAGCCTCGACAGCCTACGAGCAGTACTTC.

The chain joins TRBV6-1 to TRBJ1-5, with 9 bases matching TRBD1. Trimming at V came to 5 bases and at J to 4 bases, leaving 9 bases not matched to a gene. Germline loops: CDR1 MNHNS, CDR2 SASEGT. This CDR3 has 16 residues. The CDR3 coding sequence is TGTGCCAGCAGTAGAGCTCCGGGACAGGGAAATCAGCCCCAGCATTTT. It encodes CASSRAPGQGNQPQHF.

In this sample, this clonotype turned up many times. CDR3 sequence (DNA): TGTGCCAGCAGTAAACGCGCCGGGACTAACGCCGGGGAGCTGTTTTTT. Its protein is CASSKRAGTNAGELFF. This chain links TRBV2 with TRBJ2-2; 7 positions match TRBD2. The CDR3 sequence is 16 residues long. Unmatched junction bases numbered 12, after V lost 5 bases and J lost 6 bases. Per the germline V gene, CDR1 is SNHLY and CDR2 is FYNNEI.

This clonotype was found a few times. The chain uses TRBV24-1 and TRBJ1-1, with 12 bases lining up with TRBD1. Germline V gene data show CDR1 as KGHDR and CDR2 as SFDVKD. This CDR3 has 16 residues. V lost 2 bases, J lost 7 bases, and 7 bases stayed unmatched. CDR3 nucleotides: TGTGCCACCAGTGATTGGGGACAGGGGGCGCGAGGTGAAGCTTTCTTT. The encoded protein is CATSDWGQGARGEAFF.

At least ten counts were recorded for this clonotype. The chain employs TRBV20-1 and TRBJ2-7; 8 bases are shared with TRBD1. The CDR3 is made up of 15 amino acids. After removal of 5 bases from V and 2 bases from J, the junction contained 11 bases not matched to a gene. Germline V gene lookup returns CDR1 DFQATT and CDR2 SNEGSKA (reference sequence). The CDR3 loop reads CSAPSRGLPAYEQYF. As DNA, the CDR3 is TGCAGTGCTCCATCCAGGGGGCTGCCCGCCTACGAGCAGTACTTC.

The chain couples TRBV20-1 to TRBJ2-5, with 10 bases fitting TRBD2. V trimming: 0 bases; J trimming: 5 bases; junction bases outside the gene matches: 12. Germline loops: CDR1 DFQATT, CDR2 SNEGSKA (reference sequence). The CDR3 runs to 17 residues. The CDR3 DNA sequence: TGCAGTGCTAGAGACGAAATTAGCGGGGGGCGTGGGGAGACCCAGTACTTC. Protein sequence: CSARDEISGGRGETQYF.

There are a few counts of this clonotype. CDR3 coding DNA: TGTGCCAGCAGGGTCCTGAGGGGGGAGACCCAGTACTTC. Its protein is CASRVLRGETQYF. The chain has TRBV27 and TRBJ2-5; D perhaps matches TRBD1 (6 bases). Germline CDR1 is MNHEY and CDR2 is SMNVEV (reference sequence). V lost 6 bases and J 5 bases, leaving 13 bases between the germline ends. This CDR3 has 13 amino acids.

As DNA, the CDR3 is TGCGCCAGCAGCCCCAGCCCCACACAACTCACTGGAAACACCATATATTTT. It codes for CASSPSPTQLTGNTIYF. This chain joins TRBV4-1 and TRBJ1-3; D unclear. V lost 4 bases and J lost 2, with 18 bases in between. The germline gives CDR1 MGHRA, CDR2 YSYEKL. The CDR3 has 17 amino acids.

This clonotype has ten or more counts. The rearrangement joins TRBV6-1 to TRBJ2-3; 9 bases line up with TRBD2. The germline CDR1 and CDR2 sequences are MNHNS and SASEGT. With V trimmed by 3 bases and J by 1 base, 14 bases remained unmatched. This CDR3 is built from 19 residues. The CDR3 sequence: CASSDLGFSGGTRTDTQYF. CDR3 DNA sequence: TGTGCCAGCAGTGACCTAGGATTTAGCGGGGGAACACGCACAGATACGCAGTATTTT.

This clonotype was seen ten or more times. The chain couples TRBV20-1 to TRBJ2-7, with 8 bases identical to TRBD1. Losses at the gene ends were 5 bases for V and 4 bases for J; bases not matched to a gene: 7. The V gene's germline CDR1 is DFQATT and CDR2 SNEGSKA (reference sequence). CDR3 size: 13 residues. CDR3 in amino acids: CSAPRQGRYEQYF. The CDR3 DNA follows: TGCAGTGCTCCCAGACAGGGGCGGTACGAGCAGTACTTC.

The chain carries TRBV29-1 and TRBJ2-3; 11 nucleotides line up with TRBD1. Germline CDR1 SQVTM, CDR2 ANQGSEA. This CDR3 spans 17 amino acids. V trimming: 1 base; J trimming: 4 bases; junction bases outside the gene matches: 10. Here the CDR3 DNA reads TGCAGCGTTGAAGTTCCCCTAGGACAGGGGGCCTCAGATACGCAGTATTTT. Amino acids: CSVEVPLGQGASDTQYF.

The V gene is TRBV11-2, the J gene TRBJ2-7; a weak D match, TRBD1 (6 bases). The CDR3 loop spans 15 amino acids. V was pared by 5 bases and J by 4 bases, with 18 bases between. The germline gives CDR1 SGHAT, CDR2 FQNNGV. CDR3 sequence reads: CASSHAAGGQYEQYF. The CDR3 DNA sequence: TGTGCCAGCAGCCATGCGGCAGGAGGACAGTACGAGCAGTACTTC.

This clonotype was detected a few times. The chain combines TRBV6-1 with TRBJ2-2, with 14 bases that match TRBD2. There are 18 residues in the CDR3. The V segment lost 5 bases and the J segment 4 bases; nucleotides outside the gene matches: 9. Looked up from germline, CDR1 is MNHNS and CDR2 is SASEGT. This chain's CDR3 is CASSLMTSGGASTGELFF. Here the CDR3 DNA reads TGTGCCAGCAGTTTAATGACTAGCGGGGGGGCCAGCACCGGGGAGCTGTTTTTT.

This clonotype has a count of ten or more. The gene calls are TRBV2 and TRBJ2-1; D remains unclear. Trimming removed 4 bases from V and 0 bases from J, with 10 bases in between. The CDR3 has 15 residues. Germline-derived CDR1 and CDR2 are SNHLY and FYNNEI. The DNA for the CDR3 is TGTGCCAGCAGTGTAGACTTAAGCTCCTACAATGAGCAGTTCTTC. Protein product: CASSVDLSSYNEQFF.

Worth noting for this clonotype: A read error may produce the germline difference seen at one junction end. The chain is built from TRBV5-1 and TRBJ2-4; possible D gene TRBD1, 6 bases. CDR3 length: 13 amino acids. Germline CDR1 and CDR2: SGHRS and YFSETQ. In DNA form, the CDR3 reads TGCGCCAGCAGCCCCTCCCAGGGGAACACTCAGTACTTC. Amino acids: CASSPSQGNTQYF.

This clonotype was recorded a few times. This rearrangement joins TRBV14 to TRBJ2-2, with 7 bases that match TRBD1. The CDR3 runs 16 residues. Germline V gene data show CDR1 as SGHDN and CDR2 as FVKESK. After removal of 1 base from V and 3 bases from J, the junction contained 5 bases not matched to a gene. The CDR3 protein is CASSQARDRHTGELFF. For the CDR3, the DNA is TGTGCCAGCAGCCAAGCCAGGGACAGACACACCGGGGAGCTGTTTTTT. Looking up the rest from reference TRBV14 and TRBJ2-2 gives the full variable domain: EAGVTQFPSHSVIEKGQTVTLRCDPISGHDNLYWYRRVMGKEIKFLLHFVKESKQDESGMPNNRFLAERTGGTYSTLKVQPAELEDSGVYFCASSQARDRHTGELFFGEGSRLTVL.